Listed below are T cell receptor beta chains from one sample, sequenced in a study of radiation and T cells in renal cell carcinoma. Method: immunoSEQ multiplex PCR; TCRdb's copy keeps in-frame clones and lacks some. The sample shows roughly 150,000 clones, 87% of them seen only once. This specimen was blood, taken from a patient whose treatment included radiotherapy and nephrectomy. These receptor sequences come from a woman between 45 and 65 years old with renal cell carcinoma. CDR3s include the opening cysteine and the closing phenylalanine or tryptophan. The D gene is left open where the match is weak. Clone size is given for some rows only: seen once, a few or many times, or a class if the clone is expanded.

cdr3_aa	cdr3_nt	j_call	clone_size	d_call	v_call
CASSPGLNTEAFF	TGTGCCAGCAGCCCAGGTTTGAACACTGAAGCTTTCTTT	TRBJ1-1	many	-	TRBV7-8
CASSEAGQGGADTQYF	TGTGCCAGCAGTGAAGCTGGACAGGGGGGCGCAGATACGCAGTATTTT	TRBJ2-3	once	TRBD1	TRBV6-1
CASSLEGTLSYEQYF	TGTGCCAGCAGCTTGGAGGGGACACTATCCTACGAGCAGTACTTC	TRBJ2-7	-	-	TRBV5-8
CASSLGQPYGYTF	TGTGCCAGCAGCCTCGGACAGCCCTATGGCTACACCTTC	TRBJ1-2	-	-	TRBV9
CASSEVQGANEKLFF	TGTGCCAGCAGCGAAGTGCAGGGGGCTAATGAAAAACTGTTTTTT	TRBJ1-4	-	TRBD1	TRBV11-2
CASSFGTDSPLHF	TGTGCCAGCAGCTTTGGGACCGATTCACCCCTCCACTTT	TRBJ1-6	-	-	TRBV13
CSVAQGWTEAFF	TGCAGCGTTGCACAGGGTTGGACTGAAGCTTTCTTT	TRBJ1-1	-	-	TRBV29-1
CASSSQGYNSPLHF	TGTGCCAGCAGCTCGCAGGGTTATAATTCACCCCTCCACTTT	TRBJ1-6	-	-	TRBV7-2
CASSPGQAGNTIYF	TGTGCCAGTAGTCCCGGACAGGCTGGAAACACCATATATTTT	TRBJ1-3	few	TRBD1	TRBV19
CASSRDRVLHGYTF	TGTGCCAGCAGTCGCGACAGGGTACTGCATGGCTACACCTTC	TRBJ1-2	-	TRBD1	TRBV6-5
CASSITGGSDEKLFF	TGCGCCAGCAGCATTACAGGGGGCAGTGATGAAAAACTGTTTTTT	TRBJ1-4	-	TRBD1	TRBV5-1
CASSASLDSPGETQYF	TGTGCCAGCAGCGCAAGTCTGGACAGCCCCGGGGAGACCCAGTACTTC	TRBJ2-5	-	-	TRBV9
CASREGLAFHYEQYF	TGTGCCAGCAGAGAGGGACTAGCGTTTCACTACGAGCAGTACTTC	TRBJ2-7	-	TRBD2	TRBV28
CASSEVGVGDRHF	TGTGCCAGCAGTGAAGTAGGTGTCGGGGACCGCCATTTT	TRBJ2-3	-	-	TRBV6-1
CASSLAGGSTDTQYF	TGTGCCAGCAGCCTAGCGGGGGGGAGCACAGATACGCAGTATTTT	TRBJ2-3	-	TRBD2	TRBV5-6
CASTSPGGLGGYTF	TGTGCCAGCACCTCTCCAGGGGGTCTGGGAGGCTACACCTTC	TRBJ1-2	-	TRBD1	TRBV7-2
CASSLSGGLSGNTIYF	TGCGCCAGCAGCTTGAGTGGAGGGCTTTCTGGAAACACCATATATTTT	TRBJ1-3	-	-	TRBV5-1
CASSARQGNGYTF	TGTGCCAGCAGCGCAAGACAGGGAAACGGCTACACCTTC	TRBJ1-2	once	TRBD1	TRBV11-1
CASSTTGEGTEAFF	TGTGCCAGTAGTACCACAGGGGAGGGCACTGAAGCTTTCTTT	TRBJ1-1	-	TRBD1	TRBV19
CASSIAGSGDRSETQYF	TGCGCCAGCAGCATTGCGGGCAGCGGGGACCGGTCGGAGACCCAGTACTTC	TRBJ2-5	-	TRBD2	TRBV5-1
CASSLGDGGVRGYTF	TGCGCCAGCAGCTTGGGGGACGGGGGAGTGCGCGGCTACACCTTC	TRBJ1-2	-	-	TRBV5-1
CASSPSSYEQYF	TGTGCCAGCAGTCCCAGCTCCTACGAGCAGTACTTC	TRBJ2-7	-	-	TRBV6-5
CASSILRSGTGGEKLFF	TGTGCCAGTAGTATTTTGCGATCCGGGACAGGGGGTGAAAAACTGTTTTTT	TRBJ1-4	-	TRBD1	TRBV19
CASSVDAARGNEQFF	TGTGCCAGCAGCGTAGACGCAGCAAGGGGCAATGAGCAGTTCTTC	TRBJ2-1	-	-	TRBV9
CASALWYEGYTF	TGTGCTAGTGCCCTTTGGTATGAGGGCTACACCTTC	TRBJ1-2	-	-	TRBV12-5
CASSLPSSGGNTGELFF	TGTGCCAGCAGCTTACCCTCTAGCGGGGGCAACACCGGGGAGCTGTTTTTT	TRBJ2-2	-	TRBD2	TRBV7-8
CASSLAPGGGSREKLFF	TGTGCCAGCAGCTTAGCCCCTGGTGGGGGAAGTAGGGAAAAACTGTTTTTT	TRBJ1-4	-	-	TRBV7-9
CSVTGARGVDYEQYF	TGCAGCGTCACTGGGGCACGAGGGGTGGACTACGAGCAGTACTTC	TRBJ2-7	-	-	TRBV29-1
CASREMGTGIGSAF	TGTGCCAGCAGAGAAATGGGGACAGGGATTGGCAGCGCCTTC	TRBJ1-2	-	TRBD1	TRBV6-5
CASSLKLAGYNEQFF	TGCGCCAGCAGCTTGAAACTAGCGGGGTACAATGAGCAGTTCTTC	TRBJ2-1	-	TRBD2	TRBV5-1
CASSLVVTANYGYTF	TGTGCCAGCAGCTTGGTTGTGACAGCTAACTATGGCTACACCTTC	TRBJ1-2	-	-	TRBV5-6
CASSFGQGGQPQHF	TGTGCCAGCAGCTTTGGCCAGGGAGGCCAGCCCCAGCATTTT	TRBJ1-5	-	-	TRBV5-4
CASSQDFGGNTIYF	TGTGCCAGCAGCCAAGATTTCGGCGGAAACACCATATATTTT	TRBJ1-3	-	-	TRBV4-2
CSGANTGELFF	TGCAGCGGAGCGAACACCGGGGAGCTGTTTTTT	TRBJ2-2	-	-	TRBV29-1
CASSPHFSGGELFF	TGCGCCAGCAGCCCCCACTTTAGCGGGGGGGAGCTGTTTTTT	TRBJ2-2	-	TRBD2	TRBV4-3
CASSSIGQYYGYTF	TGTGCCAGCAGTTCTATCGGACAGTACTATGGCTACACCTTC	TRBJ1-2	-	-	TRBV6-5
CASSALRGDQPQHF	TGTGCCAGCAGCGCCCTGCGGGGGGATCAGCCCCAGCATTTT	TRBJ1-5	-	-	TRBV6-1
CASSSPVGGNTEAFF	TGTGCCAGCAGTTCCCCGGTGGGTGGGAACACTGAAGCTTTCTTT	TRBJ1-1	-	-	TRBV6-5
CASSIASTAQYEQYF	TGTGCCAGTAGTATAGCAAGTACTGCACAGTACGAGCAGTACTTC	TRBJ2-7	-	-	TRBV19
CASSRRAQSDSYEQYF	TGCGCCAGCAGCCGTCGGGCCCAGAGCGACTCCTACGAGCAGTACTTC	TRBJ2-7	-	-	TRBV4-1
CASSDRTSGGGEQYF	TGTGCCAGCAGCGATCGGACTAGCGGGGGTGGGGAGCAGTACTTC	TRBJ2-7	-	TRBD2	TRBV7-6
CASSLEGSYYEQYF	TGTGCCAGCAGCTTGGAAGGCAGCTACTACGAGCAGTACTTC	TRBJ2-7	-	-	TRBV5-4
CAWRGLGQGDLNEQFF	TGTGCCTGGAGGGGCTTGGGACAGGGGGACTTGAATGAGCAGTTCTTC	TRBJ2-1	-	TRBD1	TRBV30
CASSSRRDTQYF	TGTGCCAGCAGCTCGAGGAGAGATACGCAGTATTTT	TRBJ2-3	-	-	TRBV11-3
CASSWGQGRSEKLFF	TGTGCCAGCAGCTGGGGACAGGGGAGAAGTGAAAAACTGTTTTTT	TRBJ1-4	-	TRBD1	TRBV5-8
CASSQVGSLRADRNTEAFF	TGCGCCAGCAGCCAAGTCGGATCTCTAAGGGCGGACCGGAACACTGAAGCTTTCTTT	TRBJ1-1	-	-	TRBV4-1
CSVEFGGNTEAFF	TGCAGCGTTGAATTCGGGGGAAACACTGAAGCTTTCTTT	TRBJ1-1	-	-	TRBV29-1